This TCR beta chain appears in the sequencing data of a study of blood T cell repertoires in COVID-19. The method was immunoSEQ multiplex PCR; TCRdb's version includes in-frame clones alone and lacks a portion of them. This repertoire shows 200,000 to 250,000 clones, around nine tenths found once; its top ten account for 15% to 20%. Patients in Seattle were enrolled during active infection, then followed longitudinally. The junction had 4 bases not matched to a gene; V was cut back by 3 bases and J by 2 bases. Germline loops: CDR1 LNHDA, CDR2 SQIVND (reference sequence). This CDR3 is built from 15 residues.

What was sequenced was peripheral blood. The chain employs TRBV19 and TRBJ1-5; TRBD1 matches 7 bases. This sequence originates from a man aged 45-60 years with COVID-19, enrolled during active disease. Written as DNA, the CDR3 is TGTGCCAGTAGTATCCCAGACAGGGGCAATCAGCCCCAGCATTTT. This sequence encodes CASSIPDRGNQPQHF.